The 14 T cell receptor beta chains reported below all come from one sample, sequenced in a study of cytomegalovirus exposure and HLA in healthy donors. PCR primers comprised 60 Vbeta and 13 Jbeta primers. Profiled with immunoSEQ multiplex PCR; TCRdb holds only in-frame clones, not every one. Among some 200,000 clones listed, about 77% were seen once. The specimen sequenced was PBMCs. Receptors were obtained from a female donor in good health and CMV-seronegative.

CDR3 loop: CASSIKYEQYF. CDR3 bases: TGTGCCAGCTCTATTAAGTACGAGCAGTACTTC. The rearrangement uses TRBV6-1 and TRBJ2-7; no clear D gene. Germline CDR1 MNHNS, CDR2 SASEGT. V shed 8 bases and J shed 4 bases, with 9 bases lying between them. This CDR3 spans 11 amino acids.

The chain recombines TRBV2 with TRBJ2-1; 8 bases match TRBD1. Germline CDR1 is SNHLY and CDR2 is FYNNEI. V was pared by 11 bases and J by 9 bases, with 12 bases of the junction left unmatched. The CDR3 length is 13 residues. The CDR3 DNA reads TGTGCCGCCTCAGAACAGGGGGGCAGTGAGCAGTTCTTC. It translates to CAASEQGGSEQFF.

This chain connects TRBV9 to TRBJ2-1; D is possibly TRBD2 (5 bases). Germline CDR1 is SGDLS and CDR2 is YYNGEE. Trimming pared 4 bases from V and 8 bases from J, leaving 13 bases between. The CDR3 is 13 residues long. The chain's CDR3 is CASSQAGRDEQFF. CDR3 nucleotides: TGTGCCAGCAGCCAGGCGGGTAGGGATGAGCAGTTCTTC.

The rearrangement joins TRBV5-6 to TRBJ2-2; no clear D. The CDR3 loop spans 13 amino acids. Germline-derived CDR1 and CDR2 are SGHDT and YYEEEE. V gave up 3 bases and J gave up 6 bases, with 9 bases separating them. The CDR3 nucleotides are TGTGCCAGCAGCTCCCCTGTCGCCGGGGAGCTGTTTTTT. Translated: CASSSPVAGELFF.

The chain has TRBV29-1 and TRBJ2-1; 9 bases line up with TRBD2. V gave up 1 base and J gave up 2 bases; unmatched junction bases: 9. CDR1 and CDR2 (germline): SQVTM, ANQGSEA. This CDR3 region has 17 residues. CDR3 sequence: CSVEASDSGRPYNEQFF. As DNA, the CDR3 is TGCAGCGTTGAAGCCAGCGATAGCGGGAGACCCTACAATGAGCAGTTCTTC.

J is TRBJ2-1 and V is TRBV18, with 12 bases matching TRBD1. The CDR3 extends over 16 amino acids. CDR1 is KGHSH, CDR2 LQKENI, per germline. J lost 6 bases, V lost 4 bases, and 7 bases had no gene match. As DNA, the CDR3 is TGTGCCAGCTCACACCTGGGACAGGGGGCGCGCAATGAGCAGTTCTTC. Its translation: CASSHLGQGARNEQFF.

As regards this clone: One junction end does not reproduce the germline sequence, and a read error may be involved. The chain combines TRBV7-9 with TRBJ1-4, with D maybe TRBD1 (6 bases). CDR3 length: 12 amino acids. The V gene's germline CDR1 is SEHNR and CDR2 FQNEAQ (reference sequence). CDR3 protein: CSSSRGGWQLFF. The CDR3, as DNA: TGTTCCAGCAGCCGCGGGGGCTGGCAACTGTTTTTT.

This clone was observed a few times. The chain couples TRBV27 to TRBJ1-2; D is perhaps TRBD1 (5 bases). Germline CDR1 is MNHEY and CDR2 is SMNVEV (reference sequence). This CDR3 has 13 residues. V shed 4 bases and J shed 10 bases, with 16 bases lying between them. The CDR3 bases are TGTGCCAGCAGTTCCTCCTCGGGCAGGGCCTACACCTTC. It yields the protein CASSSSSGRAYTF.

This clone was detected only a few times. The V call is TRBV30, the J call TRBJ2-7, with TRBD2 identical over 11 bases. CDR1 is GTSNPN, CDR2 SVGIG, per germline (reference sequence). This CDR3 is 15 amino acids long. Trimming took 1 base from V and 2 from J; bases not matched to a gene: 4. This chain's CDR3 is CAWSEGLAVTYEQYF. The CDR3, as DNA: TGTGCCTGGAGTGAGGGACTAGCGGTAACCTACGAGCAGTACTTC. The entire variable domain, with the rest obtained from reference TRBV30 and TRBJ2-7, is as follows: SQTIHQWPATLVQPVGSPLSLECTVEGTSNPNLYWYRQAAGRGLQLLFYSVGIGQISSEVPQNLSASRPQDRQFILSSKKLLLSDSGFYLCAWSEGLAVTYEQYFGPGTRLTVT.

Here the CDR3 reads CASSSRTFINYGYTF. The CDR3 DNA sequence: TGTGCCAGCAGTTCCCGGACATTTATAAACTATGGCTACACCTTC. V and J are TRBV2 and TRBJ1-2; D perhaps matches TRBD1 (5 bases). The CDR3 has 15 amino acids. Trimming removed 5 bases at V and 2 bases at J, with 15 bases between. Germline V lookup: CDR1 SNHLY, CDR2 FYNNEI.

This clone has a single count. The CDR3 region has the DNA TGTGCCAGCAGGAAACAGGGGAGCTCTGGAAACACCATATATTTT. Translated: CASRKQGSSGNTIYF. V gene TRBV6-1 combines with J gene TRBJ1-3, with 7 bases lining up with TRBD1. The CDR3 consists of 15 residues. The germline V gene has CDR1 MNHNS and CDR2 SASEGT. The V gene end was trimmed by 6 bases and the J gene end by 0 bases; junction bases not matched to a gene: 5.

The rearrangement links TRBV5-6 to TRBJ1-5; D gene ambiguous. The CDR3 spans 14 residues. Trimming pared 0 bases from V and 7 bases from J, leaving 11 bases between. CDR1 is SGHDT and CDR2 is YYEEEE in the germline V gene. CDR3 sequence (DNA): TGTGCCAGCAGCTTGGCCTCCAACGGGCAGCCCCAGCATTTT. Amino acid sequence: CASSLASNGQPQHF. Complete variable domain (other parts from reference TRBV5-6 and TRBJ1-5): DAGVTQSPTHLIKTRGQQVTLRCSPKSGHDTVSWYQQALGQGPQFIFQYYEEEERQRGNFPDRFSGHQFPNYSSELNVNALLLGDSALYLCASSLASNGQPQHFGDGTRLSIL.

This clone has just a few counts. V is TRBV13 and J is TRBJ2-5; D is unresolved. With the DNA end fitting TRBJ2-7 better, the J assignment may be wrong. Germline V gives CDR1 PRHDT, CDR2 FYEKMQ (reference sequence). The CDR3 covers 12 residues. The CDR3 sequence: CASSLTPYEQYF. CDR3 sequence (DNA): TGTGCCAGCAGCCTCACCCCTTACGAGCAGTACTTC.

The chain links TRBV5-5 to TRBJ1-6; TRBD1 aligns across 8 bases. Germline CDR1 reads SGHKS; CDR2 reads YYEKEE (reference sequence). V shed 2 bases and J 7 bases; nucleotides not matched to a gene: 5. The CDR3 runs to 15 residues. The CDR3 is CASSFGTGQNSPLHF. The CDR3 nucleotides are TGTGCCAGCAGCTTCGGGACAGGACAAAATTCACCCCTCCACTTT.